This T cell receptor (beta chain) was captured by sequencing in a study of T cells in Graves' hyperthyroidism and ophthalmopathy. Regarding the study as a whole: Most expanded thyroid clonotypes above 0.001 also appeared in blood.

TCR beta CDR3 regions were amplified from RNA. The HTBI set primed first-round TCR CDR3 RT-PCR. MiXCR, run by TCRdb on the multiplex PCR reads, gives a single entry per CDR3 protein. The sample yields around 560,000 distinct CDR3 sequences, over 15% seen once. Concerning this clonotype itself: Its antigen is unknown.

Germline V gene sequence: CDR1 SEHNR, CDR2 FQNEAQ (reference sequence). This CDR3 is 15 amino acids long. V lost 6 bases and J lost 0, with 11 bases in between. The genes are TRBV7-9 and TRBJ1-4; D unresolved. The origin of this receptor is a woman between 18 and 29 years old with Graves' hyperthyroidism. The specimen was blood. This chain's CDR3 is CASRAAWATNEKLFF. The CDR3 region has the DNA TGTGCCAGCAGGGCTGCATGGGCAACTAATGAAAAACTGTTTTTT. The complete variable domain, with remaining parts taken from reference TRBV7-9 and TRBJ1-4, reads DTGVSQNPRHKITKRGQNVTFRCDPISEHNRLYWYRQTLGQGPEFLTYFQNEAQLEKSRLLSDRFSAERPKGSFSTLEIQRTEQGDSAMYLCASRAAWATNEKLFFGSGTQLSVL.